One and the same sample provided the 27 T cell receptor beta chains below, sequenced in a study of T cell responses to AZD1222 COVID-19 vaccine. TCRdb's table, derived via immunoSEQ multiplex PCR, lists solely in-frame clones and lacks some. Among fewer than 150,000 clones, 80% to 95% were seen once, and the ten largest hold around 3.1%. Material: peripheral blood, obtained on day 0 of AZD1222 vaccination. The source of these receptors is an adult in good health.

V gene TRBV6-5 combines with J gene TRBJ2-1; D possibly matches TRBD1 or TRBD2 (5 bases each). The CDR3 runs 15 residues. Deletions cut 8 bases from V and 8 bases from J, with 22 bases between. The germline gives CDR1 MNHEY, CDR2 SVGAGI. The CDR3 here is CASYRGTGARDEQFF. DNA for the CDR3: TGTGCCAGCTACCGGGGAACCGGGGCACGGGATGAGCAGTTCTTC.

This clone occurred once. The chain carries TRBV5-1 and TRBJ1-3, with D unclear. This CDR3 spans 14 amino acids. Germline V CDR1 and CDR2: SGHRS, YFSETQ. Trimming took off 3 bases at V and 0 bases at J, with 7 bases between the two ends. This CDR3 reads CASSSIGSGNTIYF. For the CDR3, the DNA is TGCGCCAGCAGCTCAATAGGCTCTGGAAACACCATATATTTT. Complete variable domain (other parts from reference TRBV5-1 and TRBJ1-3): KAGVTQTPRYLIKTRGQQVTLSCSPISGHRSVSWYQQTPGQGLQFLFEYFSETQRNKGNFPGRFSGRQFSNSRSEMNVSTLELGDSALYLCASSSIGSGNTIYFGEGSWLTVV.

There are a few counts of this clone. The chain links TRBV27 to TRBJ1-1, with D perhaps TRBD1 (6 bases). With 8 bases removed from V and 1 base from J, the gap between germline ends came to 17 bases. In germline, CDR1 is MNHEY, CDR2 SMNVEV (reference sequence). CDR3 size: 15 residues. The CDR3 DNA is TGTGCCAGCCCTCAGCTGGGGGGGGCGAACACTGAAGCTTTCTTT. This codes for CASPQLGGANTEAFF.

The rearrangement joins TRBV15 to TRBJ2-7, with TRBD1 matching 7 bases. The CDR3 extends over 14 amino acids. V trimming: 1 base; J trimming: 5 bases; junction bases outside the gene matches: 5. CDR1 LNHNV and CDR2 YYDKDF come from the germline V gene (reference sequence). The CDR3 region is CATSRAGTENEQYF. Here the CDR3 DNA reads TGTGCCACCAGCAGAGCCGGGACAGAGAACGAGCAGTACTTC.

The chain carries TRBV3-1 (or the pseudogene TRBV3-2) and TRBJ2-1; 9 nucleotides match TRBD2. This CDR3 region has 16 residues. V was clipped by 4 bases and J by 9 bases; unmatched bases: 13. CDR1 LGHDT and CDR2 YNNKEL come from the germline V gene (reference sequence). CDR3 nucleotides: TGTGCCAGCAGCCGCCCTATATTAGCGGGAGTTGGTGAGCAGTTCTTC. Its protein product is CASSRPILAGVGEQFF.

The chain joins TRBV28 to TRBJ1-2; D uncertain. Germline-derived CDR1 and CDR2 are MDHEN and SYDVKM. The V end was cut by 7 bases, the J end by 7 bases, with 19 bases between. The CDR3 length is 14 residues. As DNA, the CDR3 is TGTGCCAGCACCCCAGGACTGCCGGGTCTTGGCTACACCTTC. It translates to CASTPGLPGLGYTF.

The V and J genes are TRBV30 and TRBJ1-2; TRBD1 might be the D (5 bases). The ends were cut back, 2 bases at V and 4 bases at J, with 11 bases in the middle. This CDR3 comprises 13 residues. Germline values: CDR1 GTSNPN, CDR2 SVGIG (reference sequence). CDR3 residues: CAWSPGMAYGYTF. In nucleotides, the CDR3 is TGTGCCTGGAGTCCAGGGATGGCCTATGGCTACACCTTC.

V gene TRBV7-2 combines with J gene TRBJ1-2, with 7 positions matching TRBD1. Germline assignment: CDR1 SGHTA and CDR2 FQGNSA. The CDR3 extends over 13 amino acids. After removal of 5 bases from V and 4 bases from J, the junction contained 4 bases not matched to a gene. CDR3 region: CASSPGGSYGYTF. Written as DNA, the CDR3 is TGTGCCAGCAGCCCAGGGGGTAGCTATGGCTACACCTTC.

This sequence joins TRBV21-1 and TRBJ2-2; TRBD1 is taken as the D call from the table, unchecked against the DNA. TRBV21-1 is a pseudogene locus. CDR3 size: 15 residues. The CDR3 DNA sequence: TGTGCCAGCACTCCGGGACAGGGGGCCACCGGGGAGCTGTTTTTT. It codes for CASTPGQGATGELFF.

J is TRBJ1-1 and V is TRBV3-1 (or the pseudogene TRBV3-2); a possible D gene is TRBD1 (5 bases). This CDR3 has 16 amino acids. With 3 bases removed from V and 0 bases from J, the gap between germline ends came to 14 bases. The germline V gene has CDR1 LGHDT and CDR2 YNNKEL (reference sequence). The CDR3 DNA follows: TGTGCCAGCAGCCAGGGGCCAACGGGGGTGAACACTGAAGCTTTCTTT. Translation: CASSQGPTGVNTEAFF.

On this clone itself: At one of its ends the junction is not consistent with the germline gene, which may arise from a read error. The rearrangement links TRBV3-1 (or the pseudogene TRBV3-2) to TRBJ2-5, with a weak D call TRBD1 (6 bases). This CDR3 comprises 13 residues. Germline values: CDR1 LGHDT, CDR2 YNNKEL (reference sequence). The CDR3 bases are TGTGCCAGCAGCCAAGTAATTCGGGACAACATGGACTTC. This encodes CASSQVIRDNMDF.

This clone was counted only a few times. One junction end does not reproduce the germline sequence, and a read error may be involved. This chain links TRBV7-7 with TRBJ1-1; maybe TRBD1 (6 bases). Per the germline V gene, CDR1 is SSHAT and CDR2 is FNYEAQ (reference sequence). There are 17 residues in the CDR3. Here the CDR3 DNA reads TGTGCTAGCAGCTTAGACCCATGGGGGCGGAAGAACACTGAAGCTTTCTTT. This codes for CASSLDPWGRKNTEAFF.

J is TRBJ2-1 and V is TRBV7-9, with D unresolved. This CDR3 contains 13 residues. CDR1 is SEHNR and CDR2 is FQNEAQ in the germline V gene (reference sequence). The ends were cut back, 7 bases at V and 0 bases at J, with 7 bases in the middle. CDR3 sequence reads: CASTLDSYNEQFF. CDR3 DNA: TGTGCCAGCACCCTGGACTCCTACAATGAGCAGTTCTTC. Together with reference TRBV7-9 and TRBJ2-1, the CDR3 gives the full variable domain: DTGVSQNPRHKITKRGQNVTFRCDPISEHNRLYWYRQTLGQGPEFLTYFQNEAQLEKSRLLSDRFSAERPKGSFSTLEIQRTEQGDSAMYLCASTLDSYNEQFFGPGTRLTVL.

CDR3 loop: CSVDWLAGGLPGTQYF. CDR3 nucleotides: TGCAGCGTTGATTGGCTAGCGGGAGGTCTCCCAGGGACCCAGTACTTC. This sequence joins TRBV29-1 and TRBJ2-5, with TRBD2 matching over 11 bases. Germline CDR1 SQVTM, CDR2 ANQGSEA. The CDR3 has 16 residues. The ends lost 3 bases at V and 7 bases at J; junction bases unmatched: 13.

V gene TRBV24-1 combines with J gene TRBJ1-2, with 9 nucleotides matching TRBD1. Germline assignment: CDR1 KGHDR and CDR2 SFDVKD. The CDR3 sequence is 15 residues long. Trimming cost V 8 bases and J 4 bases; bases outside gene matches: 10. The CDR3 loop is CATNPGQGNFYGYTF. The CDR3 nucleotides are TGTGCCACCAACCCGGGACAGGGTAATTTCTATGGCTACACCTTC.

This sequence joins TRBV20-1 and TRBJ2-5; the D is unclear. With 3 bases removed from V and 1 base from J, the gap between germline ends came to 6 bases. The CDR3 runs to 12 residues. Germline-derived CDR1 and CDR2 are DFQATT and SNEGSKA (reference sequence). The CDR3 protein is CSASGSQETQYF. In DNA form, the CDR3 reads TGCAGTGCTAGTGGTAGCCAAGAGACCCAGTACTTC.

This chain joins TRBV27 and TRBJ1-5; D call uncertain. The CDR3 extends over 15 amino acids. Per the germline V gene, CDR1 is MNHEY and CDR2 is SMNVEV (reference sequence). With 3 bases removed from V and 7 bases from J, the gap between germline ends came to 16 bases. The CDR3 coding sequence is TGTGCCAGCAGTTTTAAATCAGGATCCGGCCAGCCCCAGCATTTT. It specifies CASSFKSGSGQPQHF.

V usage is TRBV10-3 and J usage is TRBJ2-3, with 9 bases matching TRBD1. Trimming removed 5 bases from V and 4 bases from J; junction bases left unmatched: 10. The CDR3 covers 16 residues. In germline, CDR1 is ENHRY, CDR2 SYGVKD. The CDR3 is CAISKQGATAADTQYF. DNA of the CDR3: TGTGCCATCAGTAAACAGGGGGCTACGGCAGCAGATACGCAGTATTTT.

The chain carries TRBV28 and TRBJ1-1, with D hard to call. Germline CDR1 and CDR2: MDHEN and SYDVKM. Trimming took off 6 bases at V and 5 bases at J, with 16 bases between the two ends. The CDR3 runs 14 residues. The CDR3 region is CASRVLLAGTEAFF. CDR3 bases: TGTGCCAGCAGAGTGCTCTTGGCGGGAACTGAAGCTTTCTTT.

This clone showed up just once. This sequence joins TRBV18 and TRBJ2-1; 9 bases are shared with TRBD2. This CDR3 region has 15 residues. Germline CDR1 and CDR2: KGHSH and LQKENI. The V and J ends lost 6 bases and 3 bases, in that order; junction bases with no gene match: 6. DNA for the CDR3: TGTGCCAGCTCCCCTAGCGGGACCTACTACAATGAGCAGTTCTTC. Encoded protein: CASSPSGTYYNEQFF.

The rearrangement uses TRBV10-3 and TRBJ2-3; 8 nucleotides agree with TRBD2. CDR3 length: 16 amino acids. Germline loops: CDR1 ENHRY, CDR2 SYGVKD. The ends lost 5 bases at V and 0 bases at J; junction bases unmatched: 7. This CDR3 is CAISSPLAESTDTQYF. The CDR3 DNA reads TGTGCCATCAGTTCACCACTAGCGGAGAGCACAGATACGCAGTATTTT.

The chain has TRBV5-1 and TRBJ2-5; 7 nucleotides line up with TRBD1. The germline V gene encodes CDR1 SGHRS and CDR2 YFSETQ. The CDR3 sequence is 13 residues long. V shed 1 base, J shed 5 bases, and the junction held 2 bases outside the gene matches. The CDR3 coding sequence is TGCGCCAGCAGCTTGAACAGGGGTGAGACCCAGTACTTC. This gives the protein CASSLNRGETQYF.

The chain has TRBV25-1 and TRBJ2-7; possibly TRBD2 for D (5 bases). The CDR3 consists of 14 residues. The germline V and J ends were trimmed by 2 bases and 2 bases, with 10 bases remaining between them. CDR1 MGHDK and CDR2 SYGVNS come from the germline V gene. The CDR3 coding sequence is TGTGCCAGCAGTGAAGATCGGGAAGCCTACGAGCAGTACTTC. Residues: CASSEDREAYEQYF.

This clone has only a few counts. The V and J genes are TRBV7-2 and TRBJ1-5; 8 bases map to TRBD1. Germline V gives CDR1 SGHTA, CDR2 FQGNSA. V shed 5 bases, J shed 7 bases, and the junction held 7 bases outside the gene matches. CDR3 length: 14 residues. The CDR3, as DNA: TGTGCCAGCAGCGACGGGACAGGAGGACAGCCCCAGCATTTT. This translates into CASSDGTGGQPQHF.

This rearrangement joins TRBV5-1 to TRBJ1-1, with 8 bases identical to TRBD1. The V and J ends lost 3 bases and 7 bases, in that order; junction bases with no gene match: 5. The CDR3 spans 13 residues. Germline loops: CDR1 SGHRS, CDR2 YFSETQ. Here the CDR3 reads CASSSGTGREAFF. The CDR3 DNA is TGCGCCAGCAGCTCTGGGACAGGTCGTGAAGCTTTCTTT.

The rearrangement links TRBV7-9 to TRBJ2-7; either TRBD1 or TRBD2 may supply D (5 bases each). The CDR3 loop spans 15 amino acids. The germline V gene encodes CDR1 SEHNR and CDR2 FQNEAQ (reference sequence). Trimming removed 5 bases at V and 3 bases at J, with 17 bases between. The DNA for the CDR3 is TGTGCCAGCAGCCAAGAGGGGACGAAGGGCTACGAGCAGTACTTC. This encodes CASSQEGTKGYEQYF.

The chain is built from TRBV7-3 and TRBJ2-1; 7 nucleotides agree with TRBD2. The CDR3 extends over 15 amino acids. Germline CDR1 and CDR2: SGHTA and FQGTGA. After removal of 8 bases from V and 2 bases from J, the junction contained 9 bases not matched to a gene. The CDR3 sequence: CASGSGGSPYNEQFF. CDR3 coding DNA: TGTGCCAGCGGTTCCGGCGGGAGCCCCTACAATGAGCAGTTCTTC.